The source of this T cell receptor (beta chain) is a study of blood T cells in healthy people across ages (dated by TCRdb to between 2014 and 2017). At the level of the whole study: In model experiments, template switching captured about one uniquely barcoded TCR beta cDNA molecule for every two T cells. The donors were divided into four age groups: young (average around 15 years), middle-aged (over 35), aged (approximately 62) and long-lived (around 80). To track age-related changes in TCR beta repertoire diversity, the study relied on deep sequencing normalized with unique cDNA molecular identifiers. Two additional independent replicas of 1 million unique cDNA reads from the same blood draw were analyzed for two donors (one aged 18 to 29 and one aged 80 or older). To avoid experimental bias, donors of different ages were randomly spread across the sequencing lanes.

The donors were 40 or so Caucasian individuals from Russia, aged roughly 6 to 100 years, who were systemically healthy. Each donor gave 8.5 to 10 milliliters of peripheral blood, collected into EDTA-treated Vacutainer tubes. Ficoll-Paque density-gradient centrifugation was used to isolate PBMCs, with at least 7 million obtained per sample. Trizol reagent was used to extract total RNA from the PBMCs, yielding at least 5.5 micrograms per sample. For every donor, flow cytometry on a PBMC aliquot measured the percentage of naive CD45RAhigh/CD27high T cells. Receptor libraries were prepared by 5' RACE. The listed sequencing device is Illumina HiSeq 2500. A second PCR of 7 to 11 cycles was performed with a sample-barcoded 5' primer and a J-beta primer mix. A unique molecular identifier was introduced onto each TCR beta cDNA molecule by a template-switch 5' adaptor carrying 12 random nucleotides. Each sample yielded at least 2.5 million CDR3-containing paired-end reads. All of the RNA was converted into first-strand cDNA using the Mint cDNA synthesis kit, with a TRBC-specific oligonucleotide serving as the primer. Following uracil-DNA glycosylase treatment, a first 18-cycle PCR with universal primers M1SS and BC2_uni_R was performed on all cDNA. The published analysis was carried out like this. For normalization, 1 million high-quality reads, each with a distinct molecular identifier, were randomly selected from each sample. Instead of being binned into consensus sequences, reads that shared molecular identifiers were thrown out. MiTCR, run with a Q25 quality threshold and the strictest error-elimination algorithm, handled CDR3 identification, clonotype clustering and error correction. A nonparametric unseen species model using Euler transformation provided a lower-bound estimate of total TCR beta diversity. TCRdb's own reprocessing of the public reads used fastp at Q25 and MiXCR and kept productive beta chains. Rows are combined by CDR3 protein, so each entry shows the most common genes and DNA. TCRdb, rather than the study authors, made the V and J calls. The sample includes 700,000 or so distinct CDR3 sequences, with 20% to 25% observed a single time. The top ten hold 20% to 25% of the sample.

This clonotype was seen a handful of times. The antigen it recognizes is unknown. Base qualities are not at hand, and no much larger clone is one base apart. The investigation overall reported the following: The percentage of naive T cells measured by flow cytometry correlated strongly with observed TCR beta diversity. As age increased, observed TCR beta diversity per million T cells dropped in a roughly linear way, and a significant reduction was already evident by age about 40. Estimates of total diversity from one million sequenced T cells were regarded as lower bounds and underestimates. The long-lived group showed more naive CD4+ T cells, fewer expanded clones and increased TCR diversity than the aged group, suggesting age selection. Because profiling used bulk unsorted PBMCs, naive and antigen-experienced compartments could not be compared conclusively. Donor CMV infection status was unknown, potentially confounding age-related changes in expanded clonotypes.

The CDR3 has 13 amino acids, counting the end cysteine and phenylalanine. Solely the CDR3 DNA is kept, with 39 bases framed from the first base. The germline V gene encodes CDR1 MNHEY and CDR2 SVGAGI. V is pruned by 5 bases and J by 9 bases, leaving 3 bases of the junction without a gene match. The specimen sequenced was blood. This receptor chain uses TRBV6-5 and TRBJ1-4, and 10 junction bases match TRBD1. This TCR derives from a man between 65 and 85 years old in good health. The bases read TGTGCCAGCAGTACGGGACAGGGGAAAAAACTGTTTTTT. Translation gives CASSTGQGKKLFF.